A single sample is the source of the 11 T cell receptor beta chains below, sequenced in a study of T-cell reconstitution after alpha-beta-depleted transplantation in children. TCRbeta library construction was performed incorporating unique molecular identifiers. MiXCR was run by TCRdb on the PCR reads, yielding one entry per CDR3 protein. This table holds fewer than 750,000 distinct CDR3 sequences, 27% found once. Specimen: PBMCs, collected before TCRalphabeta/CD19-depleted stem cell transplant. Every receptor here comes from a boy younger than two with Wiskott-Aldrich syndrome, due to receive a stem cell transplant.

This clonotype was seen a handful of times. The gene calls are TRBV14 and TRBJ2-2; D not resolved. V was clipped by 2 bases and J by 1 base, with 14 bases between them. The V gene's germline CDR1 is SGHDN and CDR2 FVKESK. The CDR3 extends over 17 amino acids. The CDR3 loop is CASSQSRAKKNTGELFF. Written as DNA, the CDR3 is TGTGCCAGCAGCCAAAGTAGGGCTAAAAAGAACACCGGGGAGCTGTTTTTT.

The rearrangement joins TRBV7-4 to TRBJ2-5; 9 bases are shared with TRBD1. Per germline, CDR1 SGHVT and CDR2 SQSDAQ. The V and J ends lost 5 bases and 3 bases, in that order; junction bases with no gene match: 4. This CDR3 region has 14 residues. CDR3 nucleotides: TGTGCCAGCAGCGCCCGGGACAGGGAAGAGACCCAGTACTTC. It specifies CASSARDREETQYF.

In its sample, this clonotype was seen a few times. The chain recombines TRBV29-1 with TRBJ2-1, with a weak D call TRBD1 (5 bases). The V and J ends lost 7 bases and 5 bases respectively, with 9 bases between them. The CDR3 runs 11 residues. Germline V gene lookup returns CDR1 SQVTM and CDR2 ANQGSEA. The CDR3 loop reads CSAGAHNEQFF. CDR3 DNA sequence: TGCAGCGCTGGGGCCCACAATGAGCAGTTCTTC.

The rearrangement uses TRBV5-1 and TRBJ1-6, with D possibly TRBD1 on 5 matching bases. The CDR3 totals 14 residues. V lost 0 bases and J lost 7, with 8 bases in between. Germline lookup yields CDR1 SGHRS and CDR2 YFSETQ. CDR3 nucleotides: TGCGCCAGCAGCTTGGAGGCAGGGAATTCACCCCTCCACTTT. Its protein product is CASSLEAGNSPLHF.

This clonotype has more than one count but fewer than ten. DNA of the CDR3: TGTGCCAGCAGTCAGCGGGGCCCCATCTCCTACAATGAGCAGTTCTTC. This codes for CASSQRGPISYNEQFF. The chain carries TRBV13 and TRBJ2-1; 7 nucleotides align to TRBD2. Germline CDR1 PRHDT, CDR2 FYEKMQ (reference sequence). There are 16 residues in the CDR3. V was clipped by 6 bases and J by 0 bases; unmatched bases: 8.

The sample holds one count of this clonotype. V and J are TRBV7-2 and TRBJ1-5; D is possibly TRBD1 (5 bases). Germline CDR1 is SGHTA and CDR2 is FQGNSA. Deletions cut 4 bases from V and 6 bases from J, with 13 bases between. This CDR3 region has 14 residues. CDR3 nucleotides: TGTGCCAGCAGCTCCCAGGGTTGGAGTCAGCCCCAGCATTTT. This encodes CASSSQGWSQPQHF.

This clonotype has a handful of counts. The V gene is TRBV12-3 or TRBV12-4, the J gene TRBJ2-1, with D perhaps TRBD1 (5 bases). The CDR3 sequence is 14 residues long. V lost 8 bases and J 6 bases, leaving 17 bases between the germline ends. For the CDR3, the DNA is TGTGCCAGCTCCACCCCCCAGGGTATCAATGAGCAGTTCTTC. Its translation is CASSTPQGINEQFF.

The rearrangement joins TRBV20-1 to TRBJ2-7; TRBD2 is a possible D gene (5 bases). Looked up from germline, CDR1 is DFQATT and CDR2 is SNEGSKA (reference sequence). The germline V and J ends were trimmed by 6 bases and 2 bases, with 20 bases remaining between them. The CDR3 totals 15 residues. The CDR3 DNA reads TGCAGTGCCTCCCCCCGGCGGGTGAAACCCTACGAGCAGTACTTC. This sequence encodes CSASPRRVKPYEQYF.

The chain carries TRBV5-1 and TRBJ2-7; unclear D gene. V lost 1 base, J lost 1 base, and 9 bases lay in between. Germline loops: CDR1 SGHRS, CDR2 YFSETQ. The CDR3 totals 14 residues. For the CDR3, the DNA is TGCGCCAGCAGCTTGTCAGGATTTTCCTACGAGCAGTACTTC. Encoded protein: CASSLSGFSYEQYF.

The genes are TRBV29-1 and TRBJ2-7, with TRBD1 matching over 11 bases. V lost 2 bases and J lost 4; bases outside the gene matches: 7. The CDR3 runs to 15 residues. CDR1 SQVTM and CDR2 ANQGSEA come from the germline V gene. The CDR3 nucleotides are TGCAGCGTTGAAACCCAAGGACAGGGGGCGTACGAGCAGTACTTC. Translating gives CSVETQGQGAYEQYF.

In this sample, this clonotype turned up a few times. The V call is TRBV29-1, the J call TRBJ2-5; 8 bases fit TRBD1. V dropped 6 bases and J dropped 2; count of bases not matched to a gene: 2. CDR1 is SQVTM, CDR2 ANQGSEA, per germline. The CDR3 is made up of 12 amino acids. In nucleotides, the CDR3 is TGCAGCGTACAGGGGGTACAAGAGACCCAGTACTTC. Amino acids: CSVQGVQETQYF. The full variable domain, its missing parts supplied by reference TRBV29-1 and TRBJ2-5, is SAVISQKPSRDICQRGTSLTIQCQVDSQVTMMFWYRQQPGQSLTLIATANQGSEATYESGFVIDKFPISRPNLTFSTLTVSNMSPEDSSIYLCSVQGVQETQYFGPGTRLLVL.